This is a list of T cell receptor beta chains from one sample in a study of cytomegalovirus exposure and HLA in healthy donors. Some clones are missing from TCRdb's copy, which holds only in-frame ones; the method was immunoSEQ multiplex PCR. The profile shows roughly 150,000 clones, about 80% of them singletons. Sequencing was performed on PBMCs. The source of these receptors is a man in his forties in good health and CMV-seronegative. CDR3s include the opening cysteine and the closing phenylalanine or tryptophan. The D gene is left open where the match is weak. For some rows the clone size is stated as once, few or many, or as a class when expanded; others skip it.

v_gene	j_gene	abundance	d_gene	CDR3nt	CDR3aa
TRBV15	TRBJ2-5	NA	NA	TGTGCCACCAGTATAGCCTTGGAGGAGACCCAGTACTTC	CATSIALEETQYF
TRBV10-3	TRBJ1-5	NA	NA	TGTGCCATCAGTCCAGGGGAACAGGGCAATCAGCCCCAGCATTTT	CAISPGEQGNQPQHF
TRBV4-1	TRBJ2-3	once	TRBD2	TGCGCCAGCAGCCAAGAAGGTCGGACTAGCGGGATTTGGCGAACAGATACGCAGTATTTT	CASSQEGRTSGIWRTDTQYF
TRBV18	TRBJ2-5	NA	TRBD1	TGTGCCAGCTCACCGATCGGGACAGGTCAAGAGACCCAGTACTTC	CASSPIGTGQETQYF
TRBV27	TRBJ1-6	NA	TRBD1	TGTGCCAGCAGCCTCTTCGGACAGGGAGGGAATAATTCACCCCTCCACTTT	CASSLFGQGGNNSPLHF
TRBV7-9	TRBJ2-3	NA	TRBD2	TGTGCCAGCAGCTTCGAGGGAGGGCGTGGTACGCAGTATTTT	CASSFEGGRGTQYF
TRBV9	TRBJ2-1	NA	TRBD1	TGTGCCAGCAGCGCCAACAGGGGGCATAATGAGCAGTTCTTC	CASSANRGHNEQFF
TRBV28	TRBJ1-3	NA	TRBD1	TGTGCCAGCAGCCCTTCATGGACAGGGTCTCTCTCTGGAAACACCATATATTTT	CASSPSWTGSLSGNTIYF
TRBV7-8	TRBJ2-2	NA	NA	TGTGCCAGCAGCGGCAGGGGGGATGGCGGGGAGCTGTTTTTT	CASSGRGDGGELFF
TRBV29-1	TRBJ1-4	NA	NA	TGCAGCGTTTTCGAGGGGGAAGAAAAACTGTTTTTT	CSVFEGEEKLFF
TRBV6-8	TRBJ1-2	once	TRBD1	TGTGCCAGCAGTTACTCTGGGACAGGGCCTAACTATGGCTACACCTTC	CASSYSGTGPNYGYTF
TRBV13	TRBJ1-2	NA	TRBD1	TGTGCCAGCAGCTTAGGGGGACAGGGGTACACCTATGGCTACACCTTC	CASSLGGQGYTYGYTF
TRBV6-1	TRBJ1-2	NA	NA	TGTGCCAGCAGTGCCCGGGACACCAACGTTGGGGGCTACACCTTC	CASSARDTNVGGYTF
TRBV2	TRBJ2-1	NA	TRBD2	TGTGCCAGCCTTTCCGACTCCTGGACTAGCGGTTACAATGAGCAGTTCTTC	CASLSDSWTSGYNEQFF
TRBV27	TRBJ2-7	NA	TRBD2	TGTGCCAGCAGTTTCCGGCGGGAGGGAATCGAGCAGTACTTC	CASSFRREGIEQYF
TRBV9	TRBJ2-3	NA	NA	TGTGCCAGCAGCGTAAACTTCGGTTCAGATACGCAGTATTTT	CASSVNFGSDTQYF
TRBV27	TRBJ2-3	few	TRBD2	TGTGCCAGCAGTCCAGGGACTAGCAGTCAGTATTTT	CASSPGTSSQYF
TRBV6-1	TRBJ2-7	NA	NA	TGTGCCAGCAGTGAATACCCGGGAAGGGATTTC	CASSEYPGRDF
TRBV2	TRBJ2-7	NA	TRBD1	TGTGCCAGCAGTTCGACAGGGAGCTCCTACGAGCAGTACTTC	CASSSTGSSYEQYF
TRBV28	TRBJ2-5	NA	NA	TGTGCCAGCAGTTTAATCGAGCAGGTATACCAAGAGACCCAGTACTTC	CASSLIEQVYQETQYF
TRBV6-4	TRBJ2-3	NA	NA	TGTGCCAGCAGTGACTCTTCGGGGGGCACAGATACGCAGTATTTT	CASSDSSGGTDTQYF
TRBV28	TRBJ1-5	NA	TRBD1	TGTGCCAGCAGGATACAGGGGGCTTGGGATCAGCCCCAGCATTTT	CASRIQGAWDQPQHF
TRBV27	TRBJ2-1	NA	NA	TGTGCCATCGCCTTGGGGGGAAACAATGAGCAGTTCTTC	CAIALGGNNEQFF
TRBV19	TRBJ2-6	NA	NA	TGTGCCAGTAGTACCGCCATTTGGAACAGCAGCTCTGGGGCCAACGTCCTGACTTTC	CASSTAIWNSSSGANVLTF
TRBV2	TRBJ1-5	NA	NA	TGTGCCAGCAGGGCGGGGGATTTTTATAGCAATCAGCCCCAGCATTTT	CASRAGDFYSNQPQHF
TRBV7-2	TRBJ2-4	NA	NA	TGTGCCAGCAGCTTACGGAGATTCGACATTCAGTACTTC	CASSLRRFDIQYF
TRBV2	TRBJ2-5	NA	NA	TGTGCCACCCTGAGGCTCCAAGAGACCCAGTACTTC	CATLRLQETQYF
TRBV18	TRBJ1-1	NA	TRBD1	TGTGCCAGCTCAACCCGGACAGGGAGACTTGCCACTGAAGCTTTCTTT	CASSTRTGRLATEAFF
TRBV29-1	TRBJ1-2	NA	NA	TGCAGCGTTGTGAAGGAAGGGGAGGGTGGCTACACCTTC	CSVVKEGEGGYTF
TRBV6-5	TRBJ2-3	NA	NA	TGTGCCAGCAGTTACGGCGGTAGCACAGATACGCAGTATTTT	CASSYGGSTDTQYF
TRBV9	TRBJ1-2	few	NA	TGTGCCAGCAGCGTATTGGACAGCCCGGGGGGTGGCTACACCTTC	CASSVLDSPGGGYTF
TRBV27	TRBJ2-7	few	TRBD1	TGTGCCAGCAGTTTATCGGGACAGGGCTCCTACGAGCAGTACTTC	CASSLSGQGSYEQYF
TRBV2	TRBJ2-5	NA	TRBD2	TGTGCCAGCCGTTGGACTAGCGGGTCACAAGAGACCCAGTACTTC	CASRWTSGSQETQYF
TRBV2	TRBJ2-6	NA	NA	TGTGCCAGCAAGGCTATCTCTGGGGCCAACGGCCTGACTTTC	CASKAISGANGLTF
TRBV5-6	TRBJ1-1	NA	TRBD1	TGTGCCAGCAGCTTGAGACAGACAGGGTGGGGAGCTTTCTTT	CASSLRQTGWGAFF
TRBV7-2	TRBJ1-1	few	NA	TGTGCCAGCAGCCACTCGATGAACACTGAAGCTTTCTTT	CASSHSMNTEAFF
TRBV11-2	TRBJ1-2	NA	NA	TGTGCCAGCAGCTTAGGGGGCGGCTACACCTTC	CASSLGGGYTF
TRBV7-8	TRBJ2-1	few	NA	TGTGCCAGCAGCCGACTTACGAGTGACAATGAGCAGTTCTTC	CASSRLTSDNEQFF
TRBV7-9	TRBJ2-2	NA	TRBD1	TGTGCCAGCAGCTCGGACAGGGCCACCGGGGAGCTGTTTTTT	CASSSDRATGELFF
TRBV4-1	TRBJ1-1	NA	NA	TGCGCCAGCAGCCAAGTTGACAGTGACTACACTGAAGCTTTCTTT	CASSQVDSDYTEAFF
TRBV5-1	TRBJ2-5	NA	TRBD1	TGCGCCAGCACCGGGACAGCCCCTCGGGGAACCCAGTACTTC	CASTGTAPRGTQYF
TRBV15	TRBJ2-5	few	TRBD1	TGTGCCACCAGCGGGGCCGGACAGGCCCAAGAGACCCAGTACTTC	CATSGAGQAQETQYF
TRBV7-9	TRBJ2-1	NA	TRBD2	TGTGCCAGCAGCACCTGGGAGGGATACAATGAGCAGTTCTTC	CASSTWEGYNEQFF
TRBV27	TRBJ2-1	NA	NA	TGTGCCAGCAGTACGACAGACCTCTCCTACAATGAGCAGTTCTTC	CASSTTDLSYNEQFF
TRBV5-6	TRBJ2-2	NA	TRBD1	TGTGCCAGCAGCTTCGGGACAGGGACGCTCGGGGAGCTGTTTTTT	CASSFGTGTLGELFF
TRBV19	TRBJ1-2	NA	TRBD1	TGTGCCAGTAGTATCGTGACAGGGGGTGGCTACACCTTC	CASSIVTGGGYTF